The 28 T cell receptor beta chains below were found in one sample sequenced in a study of T cell repertoires in cytomegalovirus infection (dated by TCRdb to the late 2010s). Sequencing instrument: Illumina HiSeq 1500. The public sequencing data were trimmed at Q25 with fastp and processed into clonotypes with MiXCR by TCRdb, which kept only in-frame beta chains. Records with the same CDR3 protein are collapsed into one entry carrying the most frequent genes and DNA. This sample holds 270,000 or so distinct CDR3 sequences; more than 15% were observed only once. Around half of the sample rests with the top ten. The source material was CD8+ T cells from PBMCs. The receptors were sampled from a human donor in good health (CMV status not recorded). Some clones in this sample may be carry-over from other donors' samples.

This clonotype was seen at least ten times. J is TRBJ1-1 and V is TRBV7-6, with D tentatively TRBD1 (6 bases). The CDR3 is 15 residues long. Germline V CDR1 and CDR2: SGHVS, FNYEAQ. V dropped 3 bases and J dropped 2 bases, with 13 bases sitting between them. CDR3 residues: CASSFTTGPNTEAFF. Written as DNA, the CDR3 is TGTGCCAGCAGCTTCACGACAGGCCCAAACACTGAAGCTTTCTTT.

This chain connects TRBV7-6 to TRBJ2-2; TRBD1 agrees at 8 bases. Per the germline V gene, CDR1 is SGHVS and CDR2 is FNYEAQ. Unmatched junction bases numbered 6, after V lost 5 bases and J lost 4 bases. CDR3 length equals 15 residues. The DNA of the CDR3 is TGTGCCAGCAGCCAGAGACAGGGGAGCACCGGGGAGCTGTTTTTT. It encodes CASSQRQGSTGELFF.

Ten or more counts support this clonotype. The chain recombines TRBV5-4 with TRBJ2-5; 8 nucleotides match TRBD2. CDR3 length equals 16 residues. J lost 5 bases, V lost 0 bases, and 9 bases had no gene match. CDR1 and CDR2 from the germline V gene are SGHNT and YYREEE (reference sequence). This CDR3 reads CASSLEGLGFQETQYF. CDR3 DNA sequence: TGTGCCAGCAGCTTGGAGGGACTAGGCTTCCAGGAGACCCAGTACTTC.

DNA for the CDR3: TGTGCCAGCACCTGGGGGACTTACTATGGCTACACCTTC. Residues: CASTWGTYYGYTF. V usage is TRBV28 and J usage is TRBJ1-2; a weak D match, TRBD1 (5 bases). Germline-derived CDR1 and CDR2 are MDHEN and SYDVKM. This CDR3 has 13 residues. Trimming removed 7 bases at V and 3 bases at J, with 12 bases between.

This clonotype was seen a few times. The V and J genes are TRBV15 and TRBJ1-5; D gene ambiguous. This CDR3 is built from 15 residues. V shed 0 bases and J shed 2 bases, with 8 bases lying between them. The germline CDR1 and CDR2 sequences are LNHNV and YYDKDF (reference sequence). CDR3 DNA sequence: TGTGCCACCAGCAGAGAATTGGGCGGCAATCAGCCCCAGCATTTT. Translating gives CATSRELGGNQPQHF.

This clonotype was counted a few times. A junction end diverges from the germline sequence, so it may reflect a read error. The chain employs TRBV6-5 and TRBJ1-6, with D tentatively TRBD1 (5 bases). The CDR3 contains 13 residues. The germline gives CDR1 MNHEY, CDR2 SVGAGI. The CDR3 loop reads CASQETAISALHF. The CDR3 DNA is TGTGCCAGCCAGGAGACAGCCATTTCAGCCCTCCACTTT.

This clonotype was recorded many times. The J gene is TRBJ2-1, the V gene TRBV7-6; 10 nucleotides line up with TRBD2. Trimming removed 3 bases from V and 5 bases from J; junction bases left unmatched: 4. The CDR3 sequence is 15 residues long. The V gene's germline CDR1 is SGHVS and CDR2 FNYEAQ. For the CDR3, the DNA is TGTGCCAGCAGCTTTAGCGGGGGGCTAAACAATGAGCAGTTCTTC. It specifies CASSFSGGLNNEQFF.

This clonotype was recorded at least ten times. The V gene is TRBV7-2, the J gene TRBJ1-5; D unclear. The CDR3 is 15 residues long. CDR1 is SGHTA and CDR2 is FQGNSA in the germline V gene. V was shortened by 5 bases and J by 0 bases, with 11 bases between the two germline ends. CDR3 in DNA: TGTGCCAGCAGCCAGGCAGTGAATAGCAATCAGCCCCAGCATTTT. Protein: CASSQAVNSNQPQHF.

The rearrangement uses TRBV20-1 and TRBJ1-5, with 9 bases aligning to TRBD1. Trimming took 3 bases from V and 7 from J; bases not matched to a gene: 7. The CDR3 contains 14 residues. Germline V gene sequence: CDR1 DFQATT, CDR2 SNEGSKA (reference sequence). CDR3 region: CSARPGQGVQPQHF. The CDR3 region has the DNA TGCAGTGCTAGGCCGGGACAGGGCGTCCAGCCCCAGCATTTT.

This clonotype was observed at least ten times. The chain has TRBV6-2 or TRBV6-3 and TRBJ2-1; weak D call: TRBD2 (6 bases). The CDR3 consists of 14 residues. Trimming took off 10 bases at V and 3 bases at J, with 16 bases between the two ends. In germline, CDR1 is MNHEY, CDR2 SVGEGT. CDR3 nucleotide sequence: TGTGCCACGGTTGGGGGGAGCTTCTACAATGAGCAGTTCTTC. Amino acid sequence: CATVGGSFYNEQFF.

This sequence joins TRBV7-9 and TRBJ2-1, with a tentative D call TRBD2 (8 bases). V shed 4 bases and J shed 4 bases, with 17 bases lying between them. The CDR3 loop spans 16 amino acids. The germline CDR1 and CDR2 sequences are SEHNR and FQNEAQ (reference sequence). CDR3 sequence: CASSSTGGGAYNEQFF. In nucleotides, the CDR3 is TGTGCCAGCAGCTCCACGGGAGGGGGCGCATACAATGAGCAGTTCTTC.

This clonotype showed up many times. This chain uses TRBV7-6 with TRBJ1-1; D uncertain. The ends were cut back, 8 bases at V and 1 base at J, with 5 bases in the middle. Germline V CDR1 and CDR2: SGHVS, FNYEAQ. The CDR3 has 11 amino acids. The CDR3 spells CASGTNTEAFF. The CDR3 DNA follows: TGTGCCAGCGGTACGAACACTGAAGCTTTCTTT.

V usage is TRBV4-3 and J usage is TRBJ1-4; tentatively, D is TRBD1 (5 bases). The ends were cut back, 0 bases at V and 0 bases at J, with 14 bases in the middle. CDR1 is LGHNA and CDR2 is YSLEER in the germline V gene. The CDR3 sequence is 18 residues long. CDR3 bases: TGCGCCAGCAGCCAAGATCCGGGCTGGGGACCAACTAATGAAAAACTGTTTTTT. This translates into CASSQDPGWGPTNEKLFF.

The chain combines TRBV20-1 with TRBJ2-7; no firm D call. Trimming left V 3 bases short and J 2 bases short, with 14 bases between. The germline CDR1 and CDR2 sequences are DFQATT and SNEGSKA (reference sequence). The CDR3 extends over 14 amino acids. The CDR3 reads CSASTKTHAYEQYF. The CDR3 region has the DNA TGCAGTGCTAGTACGAAGACCCACGCCTACGAGCAGTACTTC.

This clonotype occurred a few times. The genes are TRBV3-1 and TRBJ1-4, with a weak D call TRBD1 (5 bases). CDR3 length: 16 amino acids. CDR1 and CDR2 (germline): LGHDT, YNNKEL (reference sequence). V lost 6 bases and J 6 bases, leaving 20 bases between the germline ends. CDR3 protein: CASSLGTTDFYEKLFF. The CDR3 nucleotides are TGTGCCAGCAGTCTCGGGACGACCGACTTTTATGAAAAACTGTTTTTT.

This clonotype was seen ten or more times. The chain joins TRBV7-2 to TRBJ2-3; D gene uncertain. V lost 5 bases to trimming and J lost 4 bases, with 7 bases between them. This CDR3 contains 12 residues. CDR1 and CDR2 from the germline V gene are SGHTA and FQGNSA. CDR3 sequence reads: CASSLRADTQYF. The CDR3 coding sequence is TGTGCCAGCAGCCTACGGGCAGATACGCAGTATTTT.

This clonotype was detected ten times or more. The chain has TRBV4-1 and TRBJ2-5; D possibly corresponds to TRBD1 (6 bases). Trimming removed 1 base at V and 1 base at J, with 7 bases between. Germline V CDR1 and CDR2: MGHRA, YSYEKL. This CDR3 region has 14 residues. The CDR3, as DNA: TGCGCCAGCAGCCAAGGGACAGTCCAAGAGACCCAGTACTTC. Its protein product is CASSQGTVQETQYF.

This clonotype was seen only a few times. The chain recombines TRBV6-2 or TRBV6-3 with TRBJ2-4; the D is unclear. Trimming left V 0 bases short and J 7 bases short, with 10 bases between. CDR1 and CDR2 from the germline V gene are MNHEY and SVGEGT. The CDR3 has 14 residues. CDR3 coding DNA: TGTGCCAGCAGTTACTCGAGACTCGGGAACATTCAGTACTTC. Protein product: CASSYSRLGNIQYF.

Many counts were recorded for this clonotype. This sequence joins TRBV28 and TRBJ2-3; a weak D match, TRBD1 (6 bases). The CDR3 is 16 residues long. Per the germline V gene, CDR1 is MDHEN and CDR2 is SYDVKM. V shed 4 bases and J shed 4 bases, with 18 bases lying between them. CDR3 bases: TGTGCCAGCAGTTCGCCGGGACACCCAATCTCAGATACGCAGTATTTT. Its translation is CASSSPGHPISDTQYF.

This sequence joins TRBV13 and TRBJ2-7; perhaps TRBD2 as D (5 bases). Trimming left V 5 bases short and J 0 bases short, with 14 bases between. CDR1 PRHDT and CDR2 FYEKMQ come from the germline V gene (reference sequence). The CDR3 runs 15 residues. The chain's CDR3 is CASSLREYVSYEQYF. The CDR3 DNA follows: TGTGCCAGCAGCCTGAGGGAGTATGTCTCCTACGAGCAGTACTTC. The full variable domain, completed using reference TRBV13 and TRBJ2-7, is AAGVIQSPRHLIKEKRETATLKCYPIPRHDTVYWYQQGPGQDPQFLISFYEKMQSDKGSIPDRFSAQQFSDYHSELNMSSLELGDSALYFCASSLREYVSYEQYFGPGTRLTVT.

In its sample, this clonotype was seen many times. The chain links TRBV7-8 to TRBJ1-2, with 9 bases identical to TRBD1. The junction had 9 bases not matched to a gene; V was cut back by 3 bases and J by 7 bases. The CDR3 spans 15 residues. Germline CDR1 and CDR2: SGHVS and FQNEAQ. The CDR3 sequence is CASSFGTGTDVGYTF. The CDR3 bases are TGTGCCAGCAGCTTCGGGACAGGGACTGATGTTGGCTACACCTTC.

This clonotype was observed many times. The chain is built from TRBV6-6 and TRBJ2-7, with TRBD1 matching 10 bases. J lost 4 bases, V lost 2 bases, and 5 bases had no gene match. The CDR3 length is 15 residues. Germline CDR1 is MNHNY and CDR2 is SVGAGI (reference sequence). For the CDR3, the DNA is TGTGCCAGCAGTTACCCGGGACAGGGGATATACGAGCAGTACTTC. This gives the protein CASSYPGQGIYEQYF.

The rearrangement links TRBV2 to TRBJ2-1; D is ambiguous. Per germline, CDR1 SNHLY and CDR2 FYNNEI. This CDR3 region has 15 residues. V shed 1 base and J shed 2 bases, with 9 bases lying between them. Here the CDR3 DNA reads TGTGCCAGCAGTGAAGAGGGATTCCCCTACAATGAGCAGTTCTTC. Residues: CASSEEGFPYNEQFF.

This clonotype was seen at least ten times. The rearrangement links TRBV4-1 to TRBJ2-7, with 9 bases lining up with TRBD1. V shed 1 base and J 7 bases; nucleotides not matched to a gene: 11. The CDR3 is 16 amino acids. CDR1 and CDR2 from the germline V gene are MGHRA and YSYEKL. The CDR3 DNA is TGCGCCAGCAGCCAAGGTCCGGGACAGGGAGATGGGGAGCAGTACTTC. Translated: CASSQGPGQGDGEQYF.

This clonotype was recorded a few times. The chain combines TRBV2 with TRBJ2-1; 9 positions match TRBD1. Per germline, CDR1 SNHLY and CDR2 FYNNEI. The length of the CDR3 is 16 residues. Unmatched junction bases numbered 14, after V lost 9 bases and J lost 5 bases. CDR3 sequence: CASGTGSLARNNEQFF. CDR3 DNA: TGTGCCAGTGGGACAGGGAGTCTAGCCAGAAACAATGAGCAGTTCTTC.

This clonotype was seen more than once but under ten times. The CDR3, as DNA: TGTGCCAGCACCCCCCTTGCGGAGCTGTTTTTT. Translating gives CASTPLAELFF. The chain uses TRBV7-9 and TRBJ2-2, with no clear D. The CDR3 has 11 residues. The germline CDR1 and CDR2 sequences are SEHNR and FQNEAQ (reference sequence). V was shortened by 7 bases and J by 10 bases, with 10 bases between the two germline ends.

This clonotype was detected many times. This rearrangement joins TRBV7-6 to TRBJ2-7; maybe TRBD2 (6 bases). V was pared by 5 bases and J by 6 bases, with 20 bases between. The germline V gene encodes CDR1 SGHVS and CDR2 FNYEAQ. This CDR3 is 15 amino acids long. The CDR3 protein is CASSPPGGGIGEQYF. DNA of the CDR3: TGTGCCAGCAGCCCCCCCGGTGGCGGGATTGGCGAGCAGTACTTC.

The chain is built from TRBV29-1 and TRBJ1-4; D ambiguous. CDR1 is SQVTM, CDR2 ANQGSEA, per germline. This CDR3 region has 12 residues. V was trimmed by 4 bases and J by 4 bases, leaving 7 bases between them. This CDR3 is CSVVLFNEKLFF. DNA of the CDR3: TGCAGCGTTGTCCTTTTTAATGAAAAACTGTTTTTT.